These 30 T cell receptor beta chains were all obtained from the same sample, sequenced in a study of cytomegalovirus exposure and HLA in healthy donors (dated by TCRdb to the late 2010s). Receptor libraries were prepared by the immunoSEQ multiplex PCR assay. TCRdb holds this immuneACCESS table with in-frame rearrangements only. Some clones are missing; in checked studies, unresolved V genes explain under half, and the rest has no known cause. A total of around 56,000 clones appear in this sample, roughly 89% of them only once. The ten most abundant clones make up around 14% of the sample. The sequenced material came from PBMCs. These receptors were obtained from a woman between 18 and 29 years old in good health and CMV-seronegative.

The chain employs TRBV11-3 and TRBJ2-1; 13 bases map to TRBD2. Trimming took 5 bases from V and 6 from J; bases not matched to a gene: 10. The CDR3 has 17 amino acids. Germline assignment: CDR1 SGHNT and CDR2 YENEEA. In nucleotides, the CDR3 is TGTGCCAGCAGCCCTAGGACTAGCGGGAGAGGGTCCAATGAGCAGTTCTTC. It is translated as CASSPRTSGRGSNEQFF.

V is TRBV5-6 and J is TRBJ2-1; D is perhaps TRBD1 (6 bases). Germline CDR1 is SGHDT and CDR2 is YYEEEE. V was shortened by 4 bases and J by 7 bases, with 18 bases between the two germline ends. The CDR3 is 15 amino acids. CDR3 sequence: CASSLVGQSANEQFF. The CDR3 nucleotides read TGTGCCAGCAGCCTGGTTGGACAGTCGGCAAATGAGCAGTTCTTC. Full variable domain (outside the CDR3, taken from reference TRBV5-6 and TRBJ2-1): DAGVTQSPTHLIKTRGQQVTLRCSPKSGHDTVSWYQQALGQGPQFIFQYYEEEERQRGNFPDRFSGHQFPNYSSELNVNALLLGDSALYLCASSLVGQSANEQFFGPGTRLTVL.

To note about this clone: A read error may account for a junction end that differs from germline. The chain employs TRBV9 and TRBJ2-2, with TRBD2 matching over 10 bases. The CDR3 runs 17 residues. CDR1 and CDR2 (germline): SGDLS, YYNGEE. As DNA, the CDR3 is TGTGCCAGCAGCGTAGATGGGACTAGCGTTGACACCAGGGAGCTGTTTTTT. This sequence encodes CASSVDGTSVDTRELFF.

The CDR3 DNA follows: TGTGCCAGTAATCCTCAGGGTACCGGGGAGCTGTTTTTT. This codes for CASNPQGTGELFF. This sequence joins TRBV19 and TRBJ2-2, with D possibly being TRBD1 (5 bases). Germline-derived CDR1 and CDR2 are LNHDA and SQIVND (reference sequence). The CDR3 runs 13 residues. V was pared by 7 bases and J by 5 bases, with 11 bases between.

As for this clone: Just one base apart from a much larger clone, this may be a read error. The CDR3 DNA is TGTGCCAGCAGCTTGGACAGTTCCTACGAGCAGTACTTC. The encoded protein is CASSLDSSYEQYF. V gene TRBV7-9 combines with J gene TRBJ2-7; D is perhaps TRBD1 (6 bases). CDR3 length equals 13 residues. The V end was cut by 3 bases, the J end by 1 base, with 7 bases between. Germline V gives CDR1 SEHNR, CDR2 FQNEAQ (reference sequence).

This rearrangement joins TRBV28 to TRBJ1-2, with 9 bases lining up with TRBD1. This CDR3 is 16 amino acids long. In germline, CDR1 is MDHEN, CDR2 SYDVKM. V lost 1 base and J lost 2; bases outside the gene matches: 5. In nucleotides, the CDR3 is TGTGCCAGCAGTTTATACCATGGACAGGGGAACTATGGCTACACCTTC. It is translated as CASSLYHGQGNYGYTF.

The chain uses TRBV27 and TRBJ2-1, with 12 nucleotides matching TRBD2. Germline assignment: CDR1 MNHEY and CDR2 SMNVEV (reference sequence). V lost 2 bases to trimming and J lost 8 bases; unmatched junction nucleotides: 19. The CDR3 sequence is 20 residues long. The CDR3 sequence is CASSLGTLAGGPKSNYEQFF. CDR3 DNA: TGTGCCAGCAGTTTAGGGACTCTAGCGGGAGGGCCCAAGAGTAACTATGAGCAGTTCTTC.

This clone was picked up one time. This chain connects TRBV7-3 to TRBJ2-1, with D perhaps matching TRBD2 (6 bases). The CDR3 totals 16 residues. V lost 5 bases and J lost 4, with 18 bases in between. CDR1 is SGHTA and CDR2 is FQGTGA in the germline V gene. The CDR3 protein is CASSIKAGSGYNEQFF. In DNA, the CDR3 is TGTGCCAGCAGCATTAAAGCGGGTAGCGGTTACAATGAGCAGTTCTTC.

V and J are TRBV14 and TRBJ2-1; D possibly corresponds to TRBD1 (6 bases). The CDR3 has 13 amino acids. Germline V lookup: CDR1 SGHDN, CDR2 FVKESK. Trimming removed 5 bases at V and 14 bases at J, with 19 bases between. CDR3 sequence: CASSTQGPPRKFF. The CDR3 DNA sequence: TGTGCCAGCAGCACCCAGGGGCCCCCCCGAAAGTTCTTC.

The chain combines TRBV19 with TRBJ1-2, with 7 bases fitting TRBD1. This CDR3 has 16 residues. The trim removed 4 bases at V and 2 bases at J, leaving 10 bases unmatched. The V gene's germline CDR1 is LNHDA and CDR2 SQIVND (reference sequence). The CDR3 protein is CASSTYSLQGNYGYTF. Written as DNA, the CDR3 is TGTGCCAGTAGTACCTACTCCCTACAGGGGAACTATGGCTACACCTTC.

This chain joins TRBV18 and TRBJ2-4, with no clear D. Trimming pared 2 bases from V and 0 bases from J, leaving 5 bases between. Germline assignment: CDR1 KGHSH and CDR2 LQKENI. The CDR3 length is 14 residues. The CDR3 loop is CASSPGLAKNIQYF. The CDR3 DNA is TGTGCCAGCTCACCAGGCCTAGCCAAAAACATTCAGTACTTC. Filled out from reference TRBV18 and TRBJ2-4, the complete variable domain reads NAGVMQNPRHLVRRRGQEARLRCSPMKGHSHVYWYRQLPEEGLKFMVYLQKENIIDESGMPKERFSAEFPKEGPSILRIQQVVRGDSAAYFCASSPGLAKNIQYFGAGTRLSVL.

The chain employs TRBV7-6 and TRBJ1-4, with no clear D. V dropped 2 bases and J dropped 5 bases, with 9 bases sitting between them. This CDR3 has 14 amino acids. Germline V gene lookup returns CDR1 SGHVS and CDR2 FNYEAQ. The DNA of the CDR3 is TGTGCCAGCAGCTTACAGTCGGGAAATGAAAAACTGTTTTTT. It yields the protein CASSLQSGNEKLFF.

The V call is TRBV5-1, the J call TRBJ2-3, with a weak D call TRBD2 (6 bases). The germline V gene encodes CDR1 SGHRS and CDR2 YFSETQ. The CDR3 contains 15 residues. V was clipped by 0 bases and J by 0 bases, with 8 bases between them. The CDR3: CASSLGGTSTDTQYF. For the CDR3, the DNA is TGCGCCAGCAGCTTGGGAGGGACTAGCACAGATACGCAGTATTTT.

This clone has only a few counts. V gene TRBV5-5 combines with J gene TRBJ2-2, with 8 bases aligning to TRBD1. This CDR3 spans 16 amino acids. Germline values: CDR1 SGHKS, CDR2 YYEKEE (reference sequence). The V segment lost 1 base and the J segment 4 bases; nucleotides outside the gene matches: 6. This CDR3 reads CASSLTGGKGTGELFF. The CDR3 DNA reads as TGTGCCAGCAGCTTGACAGGGGGAAAGGGCACCGGGGAGCTGTTTTTT.

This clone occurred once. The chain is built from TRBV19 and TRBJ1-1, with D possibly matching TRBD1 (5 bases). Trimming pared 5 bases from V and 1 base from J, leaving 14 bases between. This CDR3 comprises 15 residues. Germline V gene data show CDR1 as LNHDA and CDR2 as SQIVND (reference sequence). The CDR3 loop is CASSVHRQGNTEAFF. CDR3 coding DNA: TGTGCCAGTAGTGTTCATCGGCAGGGGAACACTGAAGCTTTCTTT. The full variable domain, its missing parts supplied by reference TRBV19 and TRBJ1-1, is DGGITQSPKYLFRKEGQNVTLSCEQNLNHDAMYWYRQDPGQGLRLIYYSQIVNDFQKGDIAEGYSVSREKKESFPLTVTSAQKNPTAFYLCASSVHRQGNTEAFFGQGTRLTVV.

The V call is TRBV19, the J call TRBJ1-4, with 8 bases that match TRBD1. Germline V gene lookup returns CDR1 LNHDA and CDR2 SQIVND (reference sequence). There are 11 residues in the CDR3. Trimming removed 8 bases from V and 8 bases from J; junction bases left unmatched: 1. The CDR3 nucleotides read TGTGCCAGTCGGACAGGGGAAAAACTGTTTTTT. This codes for CASRTGEKLFF.

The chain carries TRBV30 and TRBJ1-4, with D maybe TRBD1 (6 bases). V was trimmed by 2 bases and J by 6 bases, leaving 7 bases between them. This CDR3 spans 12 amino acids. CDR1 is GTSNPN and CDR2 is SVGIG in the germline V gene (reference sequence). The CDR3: CAWSNRDEKLFF. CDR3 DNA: TGTGCCTGGAGTAACAGGGATGAAAAACTGTTTTTT.

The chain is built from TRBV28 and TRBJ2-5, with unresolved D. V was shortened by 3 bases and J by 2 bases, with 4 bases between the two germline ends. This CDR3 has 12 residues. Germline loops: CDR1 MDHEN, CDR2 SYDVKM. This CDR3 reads CASSFLQETQYF. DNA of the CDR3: TGTGCCAGCAGTTTTCTACAAGAGACCCAGTACTTC.

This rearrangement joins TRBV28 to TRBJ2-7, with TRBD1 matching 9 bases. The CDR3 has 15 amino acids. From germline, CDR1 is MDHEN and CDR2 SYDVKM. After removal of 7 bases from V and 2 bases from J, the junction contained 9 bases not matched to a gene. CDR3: CASNSPGTGPYEQYF. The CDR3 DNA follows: TGTGCCAGCAACTCGCCAGGGACAGGGCCCTACGAGCAGTACTTC.

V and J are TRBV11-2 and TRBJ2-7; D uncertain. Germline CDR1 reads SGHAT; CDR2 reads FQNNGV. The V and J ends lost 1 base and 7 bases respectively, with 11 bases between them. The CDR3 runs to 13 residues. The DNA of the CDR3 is TGTGCCAGCAGCTTAGCCTGGGCCCTTGAGCAGTACTTC. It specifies CASSLAWALEQYF.

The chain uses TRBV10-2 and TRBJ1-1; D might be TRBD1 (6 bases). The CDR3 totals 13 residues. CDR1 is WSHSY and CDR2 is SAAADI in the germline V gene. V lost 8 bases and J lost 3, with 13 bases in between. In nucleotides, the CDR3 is TGCGCCAGCGGATTAACAGGGTACACTGAAGCTTTCTTT. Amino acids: CASGLTGYTEAFF.

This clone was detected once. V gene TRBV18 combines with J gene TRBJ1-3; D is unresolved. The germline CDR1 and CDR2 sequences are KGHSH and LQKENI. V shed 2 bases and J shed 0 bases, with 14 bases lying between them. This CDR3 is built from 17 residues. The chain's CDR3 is CASSPIEAQSSGNTIYF. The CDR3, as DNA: TGTGCCAGCTCACCAATTGAGGCACAAAGCTCTGGAAACACCATATATTTT.

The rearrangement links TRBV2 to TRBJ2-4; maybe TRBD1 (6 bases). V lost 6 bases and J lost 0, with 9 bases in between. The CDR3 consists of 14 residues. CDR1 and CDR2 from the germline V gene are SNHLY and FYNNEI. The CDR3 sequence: CASSETGAKNIQYF. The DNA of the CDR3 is TGTGCCAGCAGCGAGACAGGAGCCAAAAACATTCAGTACTTC. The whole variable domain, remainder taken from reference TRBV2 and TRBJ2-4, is EPEVTQTPSHQVTQMGQEVILRCVPISNHLYFYWYRQILGQKVEFLVSFYNNEISEKSEIFDDQFSVERPDGSNFTLKIRSTKLEDSAMYFCASSETGAKNIQYFGAGTRLSVL.

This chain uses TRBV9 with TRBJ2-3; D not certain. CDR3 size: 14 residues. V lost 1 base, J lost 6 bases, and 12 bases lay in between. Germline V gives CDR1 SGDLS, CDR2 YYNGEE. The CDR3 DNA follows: TGTGCCAGCAGCGTATCCCCCCTAACTGATACGCAGTATTTT. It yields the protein CASSVSPLTDTQYF.

In DNA, the CDR3 is TGTGCTAGTACCCCCGCAGGACAGGGTCTCTCCTACGAGCAGTACTTC. Protein: CASTPAGQGLSYEQYF. The V and J genes are TRBV12-5 and TRBJ2-7; TRBD1 agrees at 8 bases. The CDR3 has 16 residues. CDR1 and CDR2 (germline): LGHNT, FRNRAP. Trimming at V came to 8 bases and at J to 0 bases, leaving 12 bases not matched to a gene.

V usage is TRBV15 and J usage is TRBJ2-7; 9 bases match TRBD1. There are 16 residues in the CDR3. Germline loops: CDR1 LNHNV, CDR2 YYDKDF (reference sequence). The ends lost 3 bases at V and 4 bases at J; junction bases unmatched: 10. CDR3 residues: CATSRDSGTGFYEQYF. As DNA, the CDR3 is TGTGCCACCAGCAGGGATTCCGGGACAGGGTTTTACGAGCAGTACTTC. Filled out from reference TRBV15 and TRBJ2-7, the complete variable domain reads DAMVIQNPRYQVTQFGKPVTLSCSQTLNHNVMYWYQQKSSQAPKLLFHYYDKDFNNEADTPDNFQSRRPNTSFCFLDIRSPGLGDTAMYLCATSRDSGTGFYEQYFGPGTRLTVT.

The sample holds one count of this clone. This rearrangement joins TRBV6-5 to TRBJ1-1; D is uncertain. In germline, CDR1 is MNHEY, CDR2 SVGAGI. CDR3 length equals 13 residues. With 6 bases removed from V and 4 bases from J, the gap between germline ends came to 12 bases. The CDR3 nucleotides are TGTGCCAGCAGCAAGGAGGTCGGCACTGAAGCTTTCTTT. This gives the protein CASSKEVGTEAFF.

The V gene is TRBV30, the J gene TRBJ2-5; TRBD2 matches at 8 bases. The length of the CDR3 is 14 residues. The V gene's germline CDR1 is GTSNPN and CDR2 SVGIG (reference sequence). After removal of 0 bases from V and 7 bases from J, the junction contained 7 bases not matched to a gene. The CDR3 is CAWSVRGGKGTQYF. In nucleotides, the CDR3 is TGTGCCTGGAGTGTACGGGGGGGAAAGGGGACCCAGTACTTC.

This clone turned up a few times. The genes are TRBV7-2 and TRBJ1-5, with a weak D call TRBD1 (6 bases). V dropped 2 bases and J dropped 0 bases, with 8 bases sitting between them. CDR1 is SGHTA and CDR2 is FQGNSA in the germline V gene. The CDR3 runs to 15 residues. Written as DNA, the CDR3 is TGTGCCAGCAGCTTAAACAGGGATAGCAATCAGCCCCAGCATTTT. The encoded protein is CASSLNRDSNQPQHF.

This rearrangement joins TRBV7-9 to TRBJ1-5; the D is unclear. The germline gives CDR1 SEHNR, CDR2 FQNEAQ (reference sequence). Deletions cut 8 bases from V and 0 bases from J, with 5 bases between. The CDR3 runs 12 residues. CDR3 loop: CASQISNQPQHF. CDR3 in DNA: TGTGCCAGCCAGATTAGCAATCAGCCCCAGCATTTT.